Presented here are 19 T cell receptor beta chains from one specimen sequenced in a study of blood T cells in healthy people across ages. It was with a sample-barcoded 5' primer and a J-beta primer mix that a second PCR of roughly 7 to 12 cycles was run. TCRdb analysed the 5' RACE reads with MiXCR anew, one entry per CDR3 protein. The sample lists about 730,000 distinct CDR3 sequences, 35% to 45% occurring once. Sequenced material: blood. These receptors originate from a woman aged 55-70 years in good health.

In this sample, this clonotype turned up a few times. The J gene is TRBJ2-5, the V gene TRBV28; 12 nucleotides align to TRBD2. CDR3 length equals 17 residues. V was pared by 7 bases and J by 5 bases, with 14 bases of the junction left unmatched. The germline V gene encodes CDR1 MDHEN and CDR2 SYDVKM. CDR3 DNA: TGTGCCAGCATCCAGACTAGCGGGAGACTTGTCGCCGAGACCCAGTACTTC. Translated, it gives CASIQTSGRLVAETQYF.

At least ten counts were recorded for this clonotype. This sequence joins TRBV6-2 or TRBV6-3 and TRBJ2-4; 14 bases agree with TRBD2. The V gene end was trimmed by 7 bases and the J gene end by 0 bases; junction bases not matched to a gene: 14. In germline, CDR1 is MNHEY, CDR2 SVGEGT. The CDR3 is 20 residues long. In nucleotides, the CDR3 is TGTGCCAGCAAAGCCCCTCCCGGACTAGCGGGAGGTATAGCCAAAAACATTCAGTACTTC. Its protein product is CASKAPPGLAGGIAKNIQYF.

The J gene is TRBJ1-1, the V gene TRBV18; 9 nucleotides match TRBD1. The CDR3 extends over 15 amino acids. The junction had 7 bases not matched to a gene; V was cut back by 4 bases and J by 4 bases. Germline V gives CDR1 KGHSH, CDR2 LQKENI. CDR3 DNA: TGTGCCAGCTCACTACAGGGGGCAGGAGGCACTGAAGCTTTCTTT. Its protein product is CASSLQGAGGTEAFF. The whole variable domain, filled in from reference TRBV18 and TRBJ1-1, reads NAGVMQNPRHLVRRRGQEARLRCSPMKGHSHVYWYRQLPEEGLKFMVYLQKENIIDESGMPKERFSAEFPKEGPSILRIQQVVRGDSAAYFCASSLQGAGGTEAFFGQGTRLTVV.

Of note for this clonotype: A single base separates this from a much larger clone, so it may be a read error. CDR3: CAWDGGRGNEQFF. The CDR3, as DNA: TGTGCCTGGGATGGCGGGAGAGGCAATGAGCAGTTCTTC. The chain employs TRBV30 and TRBJ2-1, with 7 bases matching TRBD2. With 5 bases clipped from V and 6 bases from J, the junction kept 7 bases outside the gene matches. The length of the CDR3 is 13 residues. Germline CDR1 and CDR2: GTSNPN and SVGIG (reference sequence). Looking up the rest from reference TRBV30 and TRBJ2-1 gives the full variable domain: SQTIHQWPATLVQPVGSPLSLECTVEGTSNPNLYWYRQAAGRGLQLLFYSVGIGQISSEVPQNLSASRPQDRQFILSSKKLLLSDSGFYLCAWDGGRGNEQFFGPGTRLTVL.

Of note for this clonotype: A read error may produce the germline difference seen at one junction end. CDR3 sequence: CASSLTPSTATQYF. DNA of the CDR3: TGTGCCAGCAGCTTAACCCCTAGCACAGCTACGCAGTATTTT. The chain has TRBV5-5 and TRBJ2-3; a possible D gene is TRBD2 (5 bases). Germline V gene lookup returns CDR1 SGHKS and CDR2 YYEKEE (reference sequence). The CDR3 runs to 14 residues.

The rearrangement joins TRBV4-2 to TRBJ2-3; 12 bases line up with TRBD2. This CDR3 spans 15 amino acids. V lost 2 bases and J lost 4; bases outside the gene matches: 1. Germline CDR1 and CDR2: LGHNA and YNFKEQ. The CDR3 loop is CASSQRLAGADTQYF. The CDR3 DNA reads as TGTGCCAGCAGCCAAAGACTAGCGGGAGCAGATACGCAGTATTTT.

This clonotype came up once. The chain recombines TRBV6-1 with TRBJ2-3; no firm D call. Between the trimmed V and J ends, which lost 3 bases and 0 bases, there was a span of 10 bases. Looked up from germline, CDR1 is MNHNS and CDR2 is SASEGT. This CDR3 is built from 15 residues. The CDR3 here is CASSDSLFSTDTQYF. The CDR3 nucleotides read TGTGCCAGCAGTGACAGTCTTTTTAGCACAGATACGCAGTATTTT.

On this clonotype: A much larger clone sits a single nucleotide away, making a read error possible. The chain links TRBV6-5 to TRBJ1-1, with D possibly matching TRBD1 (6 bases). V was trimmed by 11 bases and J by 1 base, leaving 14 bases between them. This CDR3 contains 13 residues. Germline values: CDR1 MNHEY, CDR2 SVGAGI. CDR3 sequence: CAGTLGGNTEAFF. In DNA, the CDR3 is TGTGCCGGCACCCTAGGGGGGAACACTGAAGCTTTCTTT.

The CDR3 DNA sequence: TGTGCCAGCACCGGAACGACTGCGACCGGGGAGCTGTTTTTT. This codes for CASTGTTATGELFF. This chain connects TRBV2 to TRBJ2-2; D remains unclear. The CDR3 runs to 14 residues. Deletions cut 7 bases from V and 5 bases from J, with 14 bases between. Germline V gene data show CDR1 as SNHLY and CDR2 as FYNNEI.

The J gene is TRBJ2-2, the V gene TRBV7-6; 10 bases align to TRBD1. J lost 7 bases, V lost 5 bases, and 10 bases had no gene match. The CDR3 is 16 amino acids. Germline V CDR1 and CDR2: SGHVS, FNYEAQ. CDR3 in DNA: TGTGCCAGCAGCAGTCCGGACAGGGGGTTACGCGGGGAGCTGTTTTTT. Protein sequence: CASSSPDRGLRGELFF. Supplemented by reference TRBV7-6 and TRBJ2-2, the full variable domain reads GAGVSQSPRYKVTKRGQDVALRCDPISGHVSLYWYRQALGQGPEFLTYFNYEAQQDKSGLPNDRFSAERPEGSISTLTIQRTEQRDSAMYRCASSSPDRGLRGELFFGEGSRLTVL.

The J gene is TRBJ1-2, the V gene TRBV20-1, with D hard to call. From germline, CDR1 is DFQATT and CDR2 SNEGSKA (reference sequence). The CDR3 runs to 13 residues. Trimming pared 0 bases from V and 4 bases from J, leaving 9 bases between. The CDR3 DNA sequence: TGCAGTGCTAGAGAGGAGTTGGTCTATGGCTACACCTTC. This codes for CSAREELVYGYTF.

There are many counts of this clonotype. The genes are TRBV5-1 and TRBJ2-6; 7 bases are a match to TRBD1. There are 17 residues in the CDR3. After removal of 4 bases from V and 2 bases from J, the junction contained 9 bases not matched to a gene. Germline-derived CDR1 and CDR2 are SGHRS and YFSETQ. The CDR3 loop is CASSASQQGTGANVLTF. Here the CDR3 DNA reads TGCGCCAGCAGCGCGAGCCAACAGGGGACTGGGGCCAACGTCCTGACTTTC.

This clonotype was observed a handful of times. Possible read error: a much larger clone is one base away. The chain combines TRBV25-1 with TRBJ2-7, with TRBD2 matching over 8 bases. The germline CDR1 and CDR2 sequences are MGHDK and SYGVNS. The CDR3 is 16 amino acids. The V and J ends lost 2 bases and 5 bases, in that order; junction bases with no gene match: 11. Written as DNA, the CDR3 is TGTGCCAGCAGTGAAGGGGGACGAGCGGGAGATCACGAGCAGTACTTC. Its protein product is CASSEGGRAGDHEQYF.

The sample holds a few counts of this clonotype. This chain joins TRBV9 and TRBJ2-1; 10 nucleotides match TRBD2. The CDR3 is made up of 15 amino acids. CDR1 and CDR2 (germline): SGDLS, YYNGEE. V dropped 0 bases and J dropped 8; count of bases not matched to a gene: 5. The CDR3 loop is CASSVVLAGGDEQFF. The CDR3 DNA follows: TGTGCCAGCAGCGTAGTGTTAGCGGGAGGCGATGAGCAGTTCTTC.

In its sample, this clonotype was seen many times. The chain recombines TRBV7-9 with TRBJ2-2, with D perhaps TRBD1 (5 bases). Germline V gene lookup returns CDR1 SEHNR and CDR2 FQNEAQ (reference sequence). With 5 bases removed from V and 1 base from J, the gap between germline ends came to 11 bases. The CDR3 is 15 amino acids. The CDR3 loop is CASSPGSGNTGELFF. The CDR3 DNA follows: TGTGCCAGCAGCCCAGGGTCAGGGAACACCGGGGAGCTGTTTTTT.

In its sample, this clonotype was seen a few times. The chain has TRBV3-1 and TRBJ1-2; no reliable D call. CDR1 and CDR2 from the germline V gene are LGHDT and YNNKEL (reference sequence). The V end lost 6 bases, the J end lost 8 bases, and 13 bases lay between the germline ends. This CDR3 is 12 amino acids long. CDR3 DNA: TGTGCCAGCAGTCGGGAGCGCGGAGGCTACACCTTC. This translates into CASSRERGGYTF.

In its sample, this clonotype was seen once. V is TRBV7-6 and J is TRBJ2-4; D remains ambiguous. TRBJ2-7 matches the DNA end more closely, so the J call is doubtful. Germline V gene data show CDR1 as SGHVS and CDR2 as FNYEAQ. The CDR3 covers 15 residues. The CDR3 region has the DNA TGTGCCAGCAGCTTAGGGCCGCCGCCCGACTACGAGCAGTACTTC. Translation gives CASSLGPPPDYEQYF.

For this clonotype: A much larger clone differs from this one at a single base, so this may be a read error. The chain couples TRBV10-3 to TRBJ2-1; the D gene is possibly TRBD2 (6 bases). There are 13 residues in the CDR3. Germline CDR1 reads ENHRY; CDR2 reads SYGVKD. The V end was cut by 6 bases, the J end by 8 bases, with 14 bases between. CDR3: CAIRGLTGDEQFF. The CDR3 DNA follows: TGTGCCATCAGGGGCCTCACGGGGGATGAGCAGTTCTTC.

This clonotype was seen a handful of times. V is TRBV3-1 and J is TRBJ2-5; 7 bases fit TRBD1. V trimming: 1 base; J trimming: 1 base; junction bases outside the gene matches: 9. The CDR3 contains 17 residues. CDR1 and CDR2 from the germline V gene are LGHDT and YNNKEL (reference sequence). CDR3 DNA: TGTGCCAGCAGCCAAGCAGCCCGGGGACAGCTCCAAGAGACCCAGTACTTC. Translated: CASSQAARGQLQETQYF.